This TCR beta chain is from a study of naive and memory T cell subsets. Amplification of ligated cDNA took four PCR rounds with SP2 and nested alpha and beta constant primers. Alpha and beta constant region primers primed reverse transcription for blood and skin samples. TCRdb fed the 5' RACE reads into MiXCR, producing one record per CDR3 protein. The data show more than 50,000 distinct CDR3 sequences, with 8% to 9% seen just once and less than 20% held by the top ten. Findings and caveats of the study: Potentially, T cell activation and differentiation skew this RNA-based measurement.

This CDR3 has 17 amino acids. The ends were cut back, 5 bases at V and 4 bases at J, with 21 bases in the middle. Germline CDR1 MNHEY, CDR2 SMNVEV (reference sequence). An oligonucleotide containing a UMI was ligated to the 3' end of TCR cDNA. Reverse transcription used DNase-treated unsorted total RNA, aiming for roughly 1 to 1000 ng. About this clonotype: Antigen specificity is unknown.

This chain links TRBV27 with TRBJ1-3; no definite D call. This TCR was sampled from a female donor in good health. In DNA form, the CDR3 reads TGTGCCAGCAGTCCGTTATCCGCGGAAGCAGCGGGAAACACCATATATTTT. As protein: CASSPLSAEAAGNTIYF.